This T cell receptor beta chain was sequenced during a study of T cells expressing NK-cell markers. Findings and limits, study-wide: Dominant NKG2C+ clonotype frequencies of 1.0-7.0% of CD8+ T cells were measured in about six donors.

A word on this clonotype: Antigen unknown.

5'RACE template switching with UMIs produced the TCR beta cDNA. TCRdb re-called the 5' RACE reads; one entry per CDR3 protein, DNA not given. This sample's table reports about 450,000 distinct CDR3 sequences. The CDR3 has 13 amino acids. The TCR was taken from a woman aged 18-70 years in good health. The chain has TRBV12-3 or TRBV12-4 and TRBJ1-2; TCRdb reports TRBD1, a call that lacks DNA to check it against. The sample was blood T cells: a sorted CD56 or NKG2C T cell subset, CD4+ or CD8+ T cells, or bulk PBMC T cells (not recorded which). CDR3 protein: CASSFGAVWGYTF.